This T cell receptor (beta chain) was captured by sequencing in a study of blood T cell repertoires in COVID-19. The wider study: T cells, B-cell-depleted T cells, or PBMCs supplied cDNA or gDNA.

Those enrolled, adults aged roughly 18 to 89 years, came from roughly 23 US areas. Libraries were prepared by immunoSEQ multiplex PCR; TCRdb keeps only in-frame clonotypes and omits some of them. The repertoire holds 150,000 to 200,000 clones, with 65% to 80% as singletons. The CDR3 has 15 amino acids. Germline V gene sequence: CDR1 MNHEY, CDR2 SVGAGI. The trim removed 3 bases at V and 11 bases at J, leaving 13 bases unmatched. This TCR came from a woman between 50 and 59 years old with acute COVID-19. Sequencing was carried out using PBMCs or T cells enriched from blood (not recorded which). This chain joins TRBV6-5 and TRBJ1-5; 7 positions match TRBD1. The CDR3 spells CASSYLAGGQGTQHF. CDR3 nucleotides: TGTGCCAGCAGTTATCTCGCAGGGGGGCAAGGAACCCAGCATTTT.